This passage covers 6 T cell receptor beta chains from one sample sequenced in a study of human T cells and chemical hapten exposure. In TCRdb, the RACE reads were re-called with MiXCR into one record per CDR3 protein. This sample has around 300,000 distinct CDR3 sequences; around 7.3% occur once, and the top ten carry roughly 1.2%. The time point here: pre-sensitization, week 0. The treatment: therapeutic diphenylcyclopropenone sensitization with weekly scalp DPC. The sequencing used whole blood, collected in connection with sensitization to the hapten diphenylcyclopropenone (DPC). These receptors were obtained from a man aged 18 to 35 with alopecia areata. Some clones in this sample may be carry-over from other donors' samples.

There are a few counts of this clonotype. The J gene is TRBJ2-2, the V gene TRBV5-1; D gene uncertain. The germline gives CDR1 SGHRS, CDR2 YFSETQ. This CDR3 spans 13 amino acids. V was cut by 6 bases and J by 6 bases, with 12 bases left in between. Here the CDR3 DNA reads TGCGCCAGCACCCCTCTCGGGCCCGGGGAGCTGTTTTTT. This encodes CASTPLGPGELFF. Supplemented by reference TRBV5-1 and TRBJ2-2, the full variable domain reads KAGVTQTPRYLIKTRGQQVTLSCSPISGHRSVSWYQQTPGQGLQFLFEYFSETQRNKGNFPGRFSGRQFSNSRSEMNVSTLELGDSALYLCASTPLGPGELFFGEGSRLTVL.

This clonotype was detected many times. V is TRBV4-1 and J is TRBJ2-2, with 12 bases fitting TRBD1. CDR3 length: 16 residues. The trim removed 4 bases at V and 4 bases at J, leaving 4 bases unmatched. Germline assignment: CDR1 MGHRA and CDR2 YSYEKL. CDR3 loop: CASSRGQGAGTGELFF. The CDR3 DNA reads TGCGCCAGCAGCCGGGGACAGGGGGCCGGCACCGGGGAGCTGTTTTTT.

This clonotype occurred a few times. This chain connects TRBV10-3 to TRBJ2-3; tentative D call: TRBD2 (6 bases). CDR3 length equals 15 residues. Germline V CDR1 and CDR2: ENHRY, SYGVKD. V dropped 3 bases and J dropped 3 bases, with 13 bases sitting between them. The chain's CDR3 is CAISDPGLATDTQYF. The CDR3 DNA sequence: TGTGCCATCAGTGATCCCGGGCTAGCGACAGATACGCAGTATTTT.

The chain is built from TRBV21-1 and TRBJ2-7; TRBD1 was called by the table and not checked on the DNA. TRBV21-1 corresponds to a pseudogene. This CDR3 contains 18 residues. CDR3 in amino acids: CASSKNRAGAGGTYEQYV. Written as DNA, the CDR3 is TGTGCCAGCAGCAAAAATAGGGCCGGTGCAGGGGGTACCTACGAGCAGTACGTC.

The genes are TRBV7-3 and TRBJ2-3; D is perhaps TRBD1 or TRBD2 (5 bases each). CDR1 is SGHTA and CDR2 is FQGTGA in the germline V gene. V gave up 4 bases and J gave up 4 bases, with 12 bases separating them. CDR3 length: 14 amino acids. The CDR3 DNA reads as TGTGCCAGCAGCTCTCGTCCGGGGCCAGATACGCAGTATTTT. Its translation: CASSSRPGPDTQYF.

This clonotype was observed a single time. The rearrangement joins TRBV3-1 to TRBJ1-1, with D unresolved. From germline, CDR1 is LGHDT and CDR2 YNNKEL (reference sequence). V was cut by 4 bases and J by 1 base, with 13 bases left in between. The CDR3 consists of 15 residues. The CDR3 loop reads CASSPTAGTNTEAFF. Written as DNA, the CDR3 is TGTGCCAGCAGCCCGACGGCCGGAACGAACACTGAAGCTTTCTTT.